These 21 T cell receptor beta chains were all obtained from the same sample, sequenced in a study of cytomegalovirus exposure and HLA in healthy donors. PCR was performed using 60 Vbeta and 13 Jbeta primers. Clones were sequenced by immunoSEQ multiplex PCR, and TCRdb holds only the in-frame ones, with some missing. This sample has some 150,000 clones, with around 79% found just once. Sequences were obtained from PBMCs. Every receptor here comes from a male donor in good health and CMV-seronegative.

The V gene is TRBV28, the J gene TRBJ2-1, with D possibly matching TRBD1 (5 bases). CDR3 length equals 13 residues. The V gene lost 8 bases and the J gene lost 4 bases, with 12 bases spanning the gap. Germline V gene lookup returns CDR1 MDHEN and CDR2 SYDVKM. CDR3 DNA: TGTGCCAGCGTGACAGCCCTTTACAATGAGCAGTTCTTC. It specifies CASVTALYNEQFF.

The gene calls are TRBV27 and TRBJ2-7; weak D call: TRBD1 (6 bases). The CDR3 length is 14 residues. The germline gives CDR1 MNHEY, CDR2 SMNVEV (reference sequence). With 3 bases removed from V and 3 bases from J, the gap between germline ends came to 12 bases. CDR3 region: CASSLGTGNYEQYF. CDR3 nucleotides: TGTGCCAGCAGTTTGGGTACAGGGAACTACGAGCAGTACTTC.

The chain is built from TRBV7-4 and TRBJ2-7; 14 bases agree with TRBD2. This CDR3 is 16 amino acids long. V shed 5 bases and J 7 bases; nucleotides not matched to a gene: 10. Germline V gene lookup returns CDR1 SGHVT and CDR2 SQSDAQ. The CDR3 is CASSPQGLAGACEQYF. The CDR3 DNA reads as TGTGCCAGCAGCCCCCAGGGACTAGCGGGAGCTTGTGAGCAGTACTTC.

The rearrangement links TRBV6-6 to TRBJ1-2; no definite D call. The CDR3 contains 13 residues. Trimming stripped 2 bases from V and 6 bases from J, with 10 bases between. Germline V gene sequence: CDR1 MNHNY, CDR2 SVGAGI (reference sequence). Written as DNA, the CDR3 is TGTGCCAGCAGTTACACACCCTCAAATGGCTACACCTTC. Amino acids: CASSYTPSNGYTF.

The CDR3 loop is CASTLVGEGTEAFF. Written as DNA, the CDR3 is TGTGCCAGCACCCTGGTGGGGGAGGGCACTGAAGCTTTCTTT. This rearrangement joins TRBV14 to TRBJ1-1, with D possibly matching TRBD1 (5 bases). V dropped 7 bases and J dropped 4 bases, with 16 bases sitting between them. From germline, CDR1 is SGHDN and CDR2 FVKESK. CDR3 length: 14 residues.

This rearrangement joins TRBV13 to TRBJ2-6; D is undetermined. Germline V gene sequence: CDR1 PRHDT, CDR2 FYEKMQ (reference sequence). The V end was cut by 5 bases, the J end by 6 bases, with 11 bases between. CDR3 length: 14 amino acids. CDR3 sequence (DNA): TGTGCCAGCAGCCCGATATGGCAGGCCAACGTCCTGACTTTC. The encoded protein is CASSPIWQANVLTF.

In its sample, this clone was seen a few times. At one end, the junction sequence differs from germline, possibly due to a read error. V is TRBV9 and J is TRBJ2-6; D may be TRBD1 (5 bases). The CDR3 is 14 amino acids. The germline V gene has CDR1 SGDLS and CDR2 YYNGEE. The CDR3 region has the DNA TGTGCCAGCGGGGTGGGCTCTGGGGCCAACGGCCTGACTTTC. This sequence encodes CASGVGSGANGLTF.

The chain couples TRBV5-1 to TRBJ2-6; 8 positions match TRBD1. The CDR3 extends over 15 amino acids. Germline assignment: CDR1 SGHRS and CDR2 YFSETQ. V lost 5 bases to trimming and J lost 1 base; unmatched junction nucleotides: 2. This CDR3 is CASSQGASGANVLTF. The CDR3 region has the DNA TGCGCCAGCAGTCAGGGGGCATCTGGGGCCAACGTCCTGACTTTC.

For the CDR3, the DNA is TGTGCCAGCAACCCCATGGGAGGAGGCTACGAGCAGTACTTC. This codes for CASNPMGGGYEQYF. V is TRBV28 and J is TRBJ2-7, with TRBD2 as a possible D gene (6 bases). The CDR3 loop spans 14 amino acids. CDR1 and CDR2 from the germline V gene are MDHEN and SYDVKM. V lost 7 bases, J lost 3 bases, and 16 bases lay in between.

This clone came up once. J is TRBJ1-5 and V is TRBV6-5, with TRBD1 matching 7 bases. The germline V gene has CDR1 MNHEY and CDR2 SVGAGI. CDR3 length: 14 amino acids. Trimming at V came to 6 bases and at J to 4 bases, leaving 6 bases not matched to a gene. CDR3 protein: CASSPGTENQPQHF. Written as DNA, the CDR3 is TGTGCCAGCAGCCCGGGGACAGAAAATCAGCCCCAGCATTTT.

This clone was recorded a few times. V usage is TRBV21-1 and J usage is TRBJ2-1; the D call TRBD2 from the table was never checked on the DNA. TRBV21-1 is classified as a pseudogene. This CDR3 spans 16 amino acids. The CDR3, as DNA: TGTGCCAGCACCCCAAGGGGCCGCTGCGGGGGGGATGAGCAGTTCTTC. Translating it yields CASTPRGRCGGDEQFF.

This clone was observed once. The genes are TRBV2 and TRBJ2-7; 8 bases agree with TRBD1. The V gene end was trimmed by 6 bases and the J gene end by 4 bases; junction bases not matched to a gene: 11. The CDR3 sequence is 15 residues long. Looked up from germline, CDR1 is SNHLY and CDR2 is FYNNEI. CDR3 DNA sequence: TGTGCCAGCAGGACTGGACAGGGTTTATGGTACGAGCAGTACTTC. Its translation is CASRTGQGLWYEQYF.

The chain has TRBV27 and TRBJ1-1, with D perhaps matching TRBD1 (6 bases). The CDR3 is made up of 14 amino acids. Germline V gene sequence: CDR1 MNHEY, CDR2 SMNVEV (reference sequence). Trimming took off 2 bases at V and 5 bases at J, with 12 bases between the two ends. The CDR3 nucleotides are TGTGCCAGCAGTTTAGGGGGCCTACTAACTGAAGCTTTCTTT. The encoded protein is CASSLGGLLTEAFF.

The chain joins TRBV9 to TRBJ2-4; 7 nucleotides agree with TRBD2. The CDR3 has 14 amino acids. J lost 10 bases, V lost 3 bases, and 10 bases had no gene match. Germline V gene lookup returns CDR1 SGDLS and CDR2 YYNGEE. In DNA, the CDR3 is TGTGCCAGCAGCGGAGGTGGCTTGGGGGGGATTCAGTACTTC. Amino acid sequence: CASSGGGLGGIQYF. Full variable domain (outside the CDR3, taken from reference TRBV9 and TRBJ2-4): DSGVTQTPKHLITATGQRVTLRCSPRSGDLSVYWYQQSLDQGLQFLIQYYNGEERAKGNILERFSAQQFPDLHSELNLSSLELGDSALYFCASSGGGLGGIQYFGAGTRLSVL.

The CDR3 loop reads CASREAGFNTEAFF. CDR3 nucleotides: TGTGCCAGCAGAGAAGCGGGATTTAACACTGAAGCTTTCTTT. The chain uses TRBV25-1 and TRBJ1-1; D gene unclear. Germline V lookup: CDR1 MGHDK, CDR2 SYGVNS. Trimming took off 6 bases at V and 2 bases at J, with 13 bases between the two ends. This CDR3 comprises 14 residues.

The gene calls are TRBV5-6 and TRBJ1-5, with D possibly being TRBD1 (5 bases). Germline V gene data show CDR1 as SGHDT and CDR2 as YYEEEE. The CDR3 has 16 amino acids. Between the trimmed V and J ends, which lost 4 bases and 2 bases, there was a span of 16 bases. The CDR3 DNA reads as TGTGCCAGCAGCCAAATGACAGAGGCGGGCAATCAGCCCCAGCATTTT. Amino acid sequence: CASSQMTEAGNQPQHF.

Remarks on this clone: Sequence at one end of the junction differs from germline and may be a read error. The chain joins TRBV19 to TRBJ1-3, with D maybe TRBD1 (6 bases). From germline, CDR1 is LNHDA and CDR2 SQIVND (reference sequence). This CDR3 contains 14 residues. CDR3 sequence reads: CASSIRGAGDTIYF. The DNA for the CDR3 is TGTGCCAGTAGTATCAGGGGCGCTGGAGACACCATATATTTT.

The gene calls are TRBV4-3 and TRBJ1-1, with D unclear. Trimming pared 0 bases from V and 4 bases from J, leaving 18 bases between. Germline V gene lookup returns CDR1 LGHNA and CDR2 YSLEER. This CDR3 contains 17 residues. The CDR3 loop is CASSQDSGTTLGTEAFF. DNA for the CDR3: TGCGCCAGCAGCCAAGATTCAGGAACCACCTTAGGCACTGAAGCTTTCTTT.

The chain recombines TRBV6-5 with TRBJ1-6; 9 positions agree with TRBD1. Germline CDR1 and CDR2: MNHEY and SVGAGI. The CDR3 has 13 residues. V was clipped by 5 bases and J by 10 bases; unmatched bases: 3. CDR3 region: CASSQDRGSPLHF. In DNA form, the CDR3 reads TGTGCCAGCAGTCAGGACAGGGGCTCACCCCTCCACTTT.

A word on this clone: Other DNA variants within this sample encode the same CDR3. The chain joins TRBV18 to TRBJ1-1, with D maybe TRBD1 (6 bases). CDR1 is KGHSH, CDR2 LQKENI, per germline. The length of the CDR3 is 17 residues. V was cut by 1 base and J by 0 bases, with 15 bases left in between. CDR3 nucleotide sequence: TGTGCCAGCTCACCACGGCGAGGGGGAGTGCTGAACACTGAAGCTTTCTTT. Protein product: CASSPRRGGVLNTEAFF. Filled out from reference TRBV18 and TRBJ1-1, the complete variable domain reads NAGVMQNPRHLVRRRGQEARLRCSPMKGHSHVYWYRQLPEEGLKFMVYLQKENIIDESGMPKERFSAEFPKEGPSILRIQQVVRGDSAAYFCASSPRRGGVLNTEAFFGQGTRLTVV.

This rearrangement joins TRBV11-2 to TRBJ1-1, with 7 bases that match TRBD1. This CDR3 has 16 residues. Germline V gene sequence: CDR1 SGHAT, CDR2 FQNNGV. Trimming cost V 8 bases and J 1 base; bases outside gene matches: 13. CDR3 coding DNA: TGTGCCAGCGAGGGTTGGACCCGACAGGGGAACACTGAAGCTTTCTTT. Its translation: CASEGWTRQGNTEAFF.